This T cell receptor beta chain was identified during a study of OX40 agonist ivuxolimab in advanced cancers. Study at large: Patients were given ivuxolimab, an antibody that agonizes OX40 (CD134). At doses from 0.01 to 10 mg/kg, patients were given intravenous ivuxolimab every 2 weeks.

The study's findings and limits: There was clonal expansion of CD4+ and CD8+ blood T cells by week 6 at 0.1 to 3.0 mg/kg. The study found among the lowest clonal expansion in partial responders at 0.1-3.0 mg/kg.

Generated by immunoSEQ multiplex PCR, the TCRdb table keeps only in-frame clones and is missing some. The sample has 80,000 to 100,000 clones, around 94% seen once. Points on this clone: Its specificity is unknown.

Per the germline V gene, CDR1 is MNHNS and CDR2 is SASEGT. V was cut by 7 bases and J by 4 bases, with 4 bases left in between. This CDR3 is 11 amino acids long. This TCR was sampled from an adult with an advanced solid tumor such as melanoma, head and neck, liver or kidney cancer. The chain recombines TRBV6-1 with TRBJ2-2; D unresolved. Sequencing was performed on CD4+ or CD8+ T cells sorted from blood, taken in a trial of the OX40 agonist ivuxolimab. CDR3 sequence reads: CASTRTGELFF. The CDR3 DNA follows: TGTGCCAGCACGCGCACCGGGGAGCTGTTTTTT.